This T cell receptor beta chain originates from a study of shared clonotypes between healthy human individuals. About the study: Each donor contributed plates that comprised three CD4 naive, three CD4 memory, two CD8 naive and one CD8 memory.

Each replicate PCR on the sorted subsets used approximately 200 ng DNA (around 30,000 T cell genomes). Sequencing used immunoSEQ multiplex PCR; TCRdb keeps in-frame clones, though not all of them. The sample yields 2,500,000 or so clones, 90% to 95% seen once. The clonotype comes from a young man in good health. Sequences were obtained from naive CD4+ T cells sorted from blood. The sample's subset: CD45RA+ positively selected.

DNA of the CDR3: TGTGCCAGTAGTAATAGCGGGGGGCCCTACAATGAGCAGTTCTTC. This sequence encodes CASSNSGGPYNEQFF. V is TRBV19 and J is TRBJ2-1; 10 bases are a match to TRBD2. The V gene's germline CDR1 is LNHDA and CDR2 SQIVND (reference sequence). V was pared by 4 bases and J by 2 bases, with 2 bases of the junction left unmatched. The CDR3 runs 15 residues. Full variable domain (missing parts from reference TRBV19 and TRBJ2-1): DGGITQSPKYLFRKEGQNVTLSCEQNLNHDAMYWYRQDPGQGLRLIYYSQIVNDFQKGDIAEGYSVSREKKESFPLTVTSAQKNPTAFYLCASSNSGGPYNEQFFGPGTRLTVL.